This TCR beta chain was sequenced in a study of blood T cell repertoires in COVID-19. Study context: Researchers got acute and convalescent COVID-19 samples from the United States, Italy and Spain. T cells, B-cell-depleted T cells, or PBMCs provided the cDNA or gDNA that served as material.

The CDR3 contains 17 residues. The germline V gene encodes CDR1 KGHSH and CDR2 LQKENI. V trimming: 2 bases; J trimming: 2 bases; junction bases outside the gene matches: 9. Measured with immunoSEQ multiplex PCR; TCRdb has only the in-frame clones, and not every one. The sample records about 200,000 clones, approximately 89% being singletons. This clonotype was obtained from a woman between 40 and 55 years old with acute or convalescent COVID-19. This chain links TRBV18 with TRBJ1-2, with 9 bases matching TRBD1. Sequenced: peripheral blood. CDR3 sequence: CASSPERDRVSNYGYTF. Here the CDR3 DNA reads TGTGCCAGCTCACCAGAACGGGACAGGGTGTCGAACTATGGCTACACCTTC.